This TCR beta chain appears in the sequencing data of a study of control samples from healthy donors and cancer patients. Data came from immunoSEQ multiplex PCR; TCRdb stores just in-frame clones and leaves some out. This table holds over 10,000 clones, 60% to 85% found once. The CDR3 loop spans 14 amino acids. The V end was cut by 4 bases, the J end by 2 bases, with 12 bases between. Germline values: CDR1 LGHNA, CDR2 YNFKEQ. The clonotype originates from a male donor with melanoma. The sequenced sample was formalin-fixed, paraffin-embedded tissue. The chain couples TRBV4-2 to TRBJ2-7, with D possibly TRBD1 on 5 matching bases. The CDR3, as DNA: TGTGCCAGCAGCCCTCCCAGGGCACCCTACGAGCAGTACTTC. The encoded protein is CASSPPRAPYEQYF.